This T cell receptor (beta chain) was captured by sequencing in a study of shared clonotypes between healthy human individuals. The genomic DNA of each subset was split evenly across several immunoSEQ plates. Libraries were prepared by immunoSEQ multiplex PCR; TCRdb keeps only in-frame clonotypes and omits some of them. The sample shows hundreds of thousands of clones, roughly four fifths of them seen only once. This clone was seen more than once but under ten times. CDR3 length equals 12 residues. Germline V CDR1 and CDR2: SEHNR, FQNEAQ (reference sequence). Deletions cut 2 bases from V and 7 bases from J, with 6 bases between.

The TCR originated in a woman aged 40 to 50 in good health. Some clones in this sample may be carry-over from other donors' samples. The genes are TRBV7-9 and TRBJ1-5, with D unresolved. Sequenced material: PBMCs. DNA of the CDR3: TGTGCCAGCAGCTTATTGGGACAGCCCCAGCATTTT. It yields the protein CASSLLGQPQHF.